A selection of T cell receptor beta chains follows, all from one sample in a study of blood T cell repertoires in COVID-19. Here immunoSEQ multiplex PCR was the method, and the copy in TCRdb shows in-frame clones only, minus some. This table holds under 500,000 clones, around nine tenths found once. Sequencing was performed on peripheral blood. These receptors were collected from a woman younger than 45 with acute or convalescent COVID-19. Both conserved end residues are part of each CDR3. Fields, in order: J gene, clone size, V gene, D gene, CDR3 protein, CDR3 DNA. A D gene is named only where the DNA matches it firmly. Rows give clone size only sometimes, using once, few, many, or a class for an expanded clone.

>TRBJ2-7|.|TRBV5-1|TRBD1
CASRRTGKVHEQYF
TGCGCCAGCAGGCGGACAGGGAAGGTACACGAGCAGTACTTC
>TRBJ1-2|.|TRBV9|.
CASSVPGSYGYTF
TGTGCCAGCAGCGTACCCGGTTCCTATGGCTACACCTTC
>TRBJ1-4|.|TRBV28|TRBD1
CASSSNTGVANEKLFF
TGTGCCAGCAGTTCGAACACAGGGGTAGCTAATGAAAAACTGTTTTTT
>TRBJ1-1|.|TRBV9|.
CASSVAGQGLGTEAFF
TGTGCCAGCAGCGTAGCGGGCCAGGGGCTGGGGACTGAAGCTTTCTTT
>TRBJ1-2|.|TRBV21-1|.
CASSKARTVNYGYTF
TGTGCCAGCAGCAAAGCACGGACAGTAAACTATGGCTACACCTTC
>TRBJ2-7|.|TRBV28|.
CASSLPGSVGEQYF
TGTGCCAGCAGTTTACCCGGGTCCGTGGGCGAGCAGTACTTC
>TRBJ2-7|.|TRBV6-2/TRBV6-3|TRBD2
CASSPAAGYEQYF
TGTGCCAGCAGTCCGGCAGCGGGATACGAGCAGTACTTC
>TRBJ2-3|once|TRBV11-3|TRBD1
CASSQDRDSPDTQYF
TGTGCCAGCAGCCAGGACCGGGACAGCCCAGATACGCAGTATTTT
>TRBJ1-1|.|TRBV3-1/TRBV3-2|.
CASKEQPMNTEAFF
TGTGCCAGCAAGGAGCAGCCCATGAACACTGAAGCTTTCTTT
>TRBJ2-7|.|TRBV6-5|.
CATRDSRDEQYF
TGTGCCACCAGGGATTCGAGGGACGAGCAGTACTTC
>TRBJ1-2|.|TRBV15|TRBD1
CATSIKTGQGVYGYTF
TGTGCCACCAGCATAAAGACAGGGCAAGGAGTGTATGGCTACACCTTC
>TRBJ2-3|.|TRBV5-6|TRBD2
CASRIKAGGDTQYF
TGTGCCAGCAGGATTAAGGCGGGGGGCGATACGCAGTATTTT
>TRBJ2-5|.|TRBV24-1|.
CATSDSRTAGETQYF
TGTGCCACCAGTGACTCTAGGACAGCAGGAGAGACCCAGTACTTC
>TRBJ2-5|.|TRBV7-2|.
CASSLVGVERRQETQYF
TGTGCCAGCAGCTTAGTGGGTGTTGAGCGCCGACAAGAGACCCAGTACTTC
>TRBJ2-7|.|TRBV14|TRBD2
CASSLAGDLYEQYF
TGTGCCAGCAGCCTAGCGGGGGACCTCTACGAGCAGTACTTC
>TRBJ2-1|.|TRBV7-6|TRBD2
CASSQRAGELYNEQFF
TGTGCCAGCAGTCAACGGGCGGGGGAACTATACAATGAGCAGTTCTTC
>TRBJ1-1|.|TRBV6-5|.
CASTPGATTEAFF
TGTGCCAGCACCCCAGGGGCCACCACTGAAGCTTTCTTT
>TRBJ1-2|.|TRBV12-3/TRBV12-4|TRBD1
CASSSWGQEFYTF
TGTGCCAGCAGTTCATGGGGACAGGAATTCTACACCTTC
>TRBJ1-6|.|TRBV27|TRBD1
CASTPTPALTGVSPLHF
TGTGCCAGCACTCCAACGCCAGCCCTGACAGGGGTCTCACCCCTCCACTTT
>TRBJ2-7|.|TRBV14|TRBD1
CASSRPGTVSYEQYF
TGTGCCAGCAGCCGTCCCGGGACAGTCTCCTACGAGCAGTACTTC
>TRBJ2-1|.|TRBV6-5|.
CASMRQGGHYNEQFF
TGTGCCAGCATGAGGCAGGGGGGTCATTACAATGAGCAGTTCTTC
>TRBJ1-1|.|TRBV4-2|.
CASSQAGTGDTEAFF
TGTGCCAGCAGCCAAGCGGGGACGGGAGACACTGAAGCTTTCTTT
>TRBJ1-4|.|TRBV20-1|.
CSVDGNEKLFF
TGCAGTGTTGACGGGAATGAAAAACTGTTTTTT
>TRBJ1-4|.|TRBV28|TRBD1
CASSRTGGSGEKLFF
TGTGCCAGCAGCCGTACAGGGGGCTCGGGTGAAAAACTGTTTTTT
>TRBJ1-5|.|TRBV19|.
CASSISRGREPQHF
TGTGCCAGTAGTATAAGTAGGGGGAGGGAGCCCCAGCATTTT
>TRBJ2-7|few|TRBV4-2|.
CASSQGLTDEQYF
TGTGCCAGCAGCCAAGGACTAACGGACGAGCAGTACTTC
>TRBJ1-2|.|TRBV2|.
CASSETDRSAYGYTF
TGTGCCAGCAGTGAAACTGACAGAAGCGCCTATGGCTACACCTTC
>TRBJ2-3|.|TRBV27|.
CASSPWAGAEESDTQYF
TGTGCCAGCAGCCCTTGGGCGGGGGCTGAGGAGTCAGATACGCAGTATTTT
>TRBJ2-2|.|TRBV11-2|TRBD1
CASSSIRDRATGELFF
TGTGCCAGCAGCTCGATCCGGGACAGGGCCACCGGGGAGCTGTTTTTT
>TRBJ2-7|few|TRBV6-6|TRBD1
CASSEGQDEQYF
TGTGCCAGCAGCGAAGGACAGGACGAACAGTACTTC
>TRBJ2-3|.|TRBV18|.
CASSPQGEVTTDTQYF
TGTGCCAGCTCACCCCAGGGCGAGGTCACGACAGATACGCAGTATTTT
>TRBJ2-1|few|TRBV2|TRBD2
CASTERGGYNEQFF
TGTGCCAGCACAGAGCGGGGGGGTTACAATGAGCAGTTCTTC
>TRBJ1-1|.|TRBV12-3/TRBV12-4|.
CASSLAAGTEAFF
TGTGCCAGCAGTTTAGCGGCGGGGACTGAAGCTTTCTTT
>TRBJ1-3|.|TRBV4-2|.
CASSQDGGRGSGNTIYF
TGTGCCAGCAGCCAAGATGGGGGCAGGGGCTCTGGAAACACCATATATTTT
>TRBJ1-6|.|TRBV3-1/TRBV3-2|.
CASSQATGPLHF
TGTGCCAGCAGCCAAGCCACCGGGCCCCTCCACTTT
>TRBJ2-5|.|TRBV6-5|.
CASSRDIKWETQYF
TGTGCCAGCAGCCGAGACATTAAGTGGGAGACCCAGTACTTC
>TRBJ2-1|.|TRBV24-1|.
CATSDPRRSNEQFF
TGTGCCACCAGTGATCCCCGGCGGAGCAATGAGCAGTTCTTC
>TRBJ2-3|once|TRBV5-4|TRBD2
CASSLPRTSYTDTQYF
TGTGCCAGCAGCTTGCCTCGGACTAGTTACACAGATACGCAGTATTTT
>TRBJ1-1|.|TRBV7-2|.
CASSFTTGNTEAFF
TGTGCCAGCAGCTTCACGACAGGGAACACTGAAGCTTTCTTT
>TRBJ2-2|.|TRBV2|TRBD1
CASKTDRAVISGELFF
TGTGCCAGCAAGACCGACAGGGCTGTAATATCCGGGGAGCTGTTTTTT
>TRBJ2-1|.|TRBV5-1|.
CASSFPGHLRDEQFF
TGCGCCAGCAGCTTCCCGGGTCACCTGCGCGATGAGCAGTTCTTC
>TRBJ2-3|.|TRBV15|TRBD2
CATSPTTTRTSGGSRVDTQYF
TGTGCCACCAGCCCCACCACCACTCGGACTAGCGGGGGGTCCCGGGTAGATACGCAGTATTTT
>TRBJ2-3|.|TRBV6-2/TRBV6-3|TRBD2
CASSYASGGLVSDTQYF
TGTGCCAGCAGTTACGCCAGCGGGGGGCTAGTGTCAGATACGCAGTATTTT
>TRBJ1-1|many|TRBV19|TRBD1
CATKQGQEHPEAFF
TGTGCCACCAAGCAGGGACAGGAGCACCCTGAAGCTTTCTTT
>TRBJ1-2|.|TRBV12-3/TRBV12-4|.
CASSYDRSYGYTF
TGTGCCAGCAGCTACGACAGAAGCTATGGCTACACCTTC
>TRBJ1-1|.|TRBV30|TRBD1
CAWARDSQNTEAFF
TGTGCCTGGGCAAGGGACAGCCAGAACACTGAAGCTTTCTTT
>TRBJ2-3|.|TRBV7-8|.
CASSPVGGATDTQYF
TGTGCCAGCAGCCCGGTGGGGGGGGCAACAGATACGCAGTATTTT